The rows below give T cell receptor beta chains drawn from one sample of a study of OX40 agonist ivuxolimab in advanced cancers. Assay used: immunoSEQ multiplex PCR; TCRdb lists only in-frame clones, some missing. The sample shows more than 35,000 clones, 89% of them seen only once. Material: CD4+ or CD8+ T cells sorted from blood, obtained in a trial of the OX40 agonist ivuxolimab. The receptors stem from an adult with an advanced solid tumor such as melanoma, head and neck, liver or kidney cancer. CDR3s include the opening cysteine and the closing phenylalanine or tryptophan. D genes are given only for firm matches. The size field is filled for only some rows; it gives once, few, many or a size class.

V	D	J	size	DNA	CDR3
TRBV14	-	TRBJ2-1	-	TGTGCCAGCAGCCAAGCGGGGGTAGGTGAGCAGTTCTTC	CASSQAGVGEQFF
TRBV5-6	TRBD2	TRBJ2-2	-	TGTGCCAGCAGCTTGGCCGCGGGGGGGCTCACCGGGGAGCTGTTTTTT	CASSLAAGGLTGELFF
TRBV13	-	TRBJ2-5	-	TGTGCCAGCAGCTCCGGGGCCCGGGGGGCTGGAACCCAGTACTTC	CASSSGARGAGTQYF
TRBV7-2	-	TRBJ2-7	-	TGTGCCAGCAGCCCCTGGACAAGCTCCTACGAGCAGTACTTC	CASSPWTSSYEQYF
TRBV15	-	TRBJ1-2	-	TGTGCCACCAGCAGCGGACAGTATGGCTACACCTTC	CATSSGQYGYTF
TRBV28	TRBD2	TRBJ2-7	-	TGTGCCAGCAGTTTAAGAACTAGCGGGGGGCGAGGCGAGCAGTACTTC	CASSLRTSGGRGEQYF
TRBV9	TRBD1	TRBJ2-7	-	TGTGCCAGCAGCGTATCCGGGACAGGCTTGCACGAGCAGTACTTC	CASSVSGTGLHEQYF
TRBV28	-	TRBJ1-6	-	TGTGCCAGCAGTACCCAGAGGGGGCCCCTCCACTTT	CASSTQRGPLHF
TRBV11-2	TRBD2	TRBJ2-1	-	TGTGCCAGCAGCGAAGACGGGGGGTTATCCTACAATGAGCAGTTCTTC	CASSEDGGLSYNEQFF
TRBV7-9	-	TRBJ1-1	-	TGTGCCAGCAGCTTAGCCCCAAGAGCGGCCTTGAACACTGAAGCTTTCTTT	CASSLAPRAALNTEAFF
TRBV7-2	-	TRBJ2-7	-	TGTGCCAGCGGATTTCCCTACGAGCAGTACTTC	CASGFPYEQYF
TRBV5-6	TRBD1	TRBJ2-3	-	TGTGCCAGCAGCTTGTGGGGGACAGGGCTGGATACGCAGTATTTT	CASSLWGTGLDTQYF
TRBV27	-	TRBJ1-2	-	TGTGCCAGCGGAGGAGGGGGGACTAACTATGGCTACACCTTC	CASGGGGTNYGYTF
TRBV5-6	-	TRBJ2-7	-	TGTGCCAGCAGCTCGGGGACCTTCACCTACGAGCAGTACTTC	CASSSGTFTYEQYF
TRBV6-5	-	TRBJ2-7	-	TGTGCCAGCAGTTACCTTACAGGGTCCTACGAGCAGTACTTC	CASSYLTGSYEQYF
TRBV15	-	TRBJ2-7	-	TGTGCCACCAGCGGAGTGGCAGGATACGAGCAGTACTTC	CATSGVAGYEQYF
TRBV5-1	TRBD1	TRBJ1-2	-	TGCACCAGCAGCCCCGGGCCACGGGACAGGTATTATGGCTACACCTTC	CTSSPGPRDRYYGYTF
TRBV9	-	TRBJ2-2	-	TGTGCCAGCAGCGTAGAGGGTGCGGAGCTGTTTTTT	CASSVEGAELFF
TRBV28	TRBD1	TRBJ1-5	-	TGTGCCAGCAGTCAGGACAGGGACAATCAGCCCCAGCATTTT	CASSQDRDNQPQHF
TRBV9	-	TRBJ1-1	-	TGTGCCAGCAGCCCTTGGGATAGCACTGAAGCTTTCTTT	CASSPWDSTEAFF
TRBV2	TRBD1	TRBJ1-4	-	TGTGCCAGCAGTCCCCGACAGGGGGCGGTTGAAAAACTGTTTTTT	CASSPRQGAVEKLFF
TRBV6-6	TRBD1	TRBJ2-7	-	TGTGCCAGCACCCCGGGACAGGGCGCCTACGAGCAGTACTTC	CASTPGQGAYEQYF
TRBV29-1	-	TRBJ1-2	-	TGCAGCGTTGTGTCAATAGATAACTATGGCTACACCTTC	CSVVSIDNYGYTF
TRBV4-3	-	TRBJ2-7	once	TGCGCCAGCAGCCAAGGCCGTTTCTCCTACGAGCAGTACTTC	CASSQGRFSYEQYF
TRBV4-3	-	TRBJ2-2	-	TGCGCCAGCAGCCAAGATTTAGGGAAGGTGGCCGGGGAGCTGTTTTTT	CASSQDLGKVAGELFF
TRBV4-1	-	TRBJ2-6	once	TGCGCCAGCAGCCTTACCGGACGGAGCTCTGGGGCCAACGTCCTGACTTTC	CASSLTGRSSGANVLTF
TRBV9	-	TRBJ2-7	-	TGTGCCAGCAGCGTACGCGAGGGGGGGGTCTCCTACGAGCAGTACTTC	CASSVREGGVSYEQYF
TRBV7-2	-	TRBJ2-7	once	TGTGCCAGCAGCTTAGCCCGGATCGCCTACGAGCAGTACTTC	CASSLARIAYEQYF
TRBV5-4	-	TRBJ1-1	few	TGTGCCAGCAGTTGGGGGCGCACTGAAGCTTTCTTT	CASSWGRTEAFF
TRBV7-9	-	TRBJ1-2	once	TGTGCCAGCAGCTCACCGGAACAGGTGAACAAGAATGGCTACACCTTC	CASSSPEQVNKNGYTF
TRBV10-3	-	TRBJ1-4	-	TGTGCCATCAGTGAGTCGAGGGACATGGGCGGTGAAAAACTGTTTTTT	CAISESRDMGGEKLFF
TRBV7-8	-	TRBJ1-2	-	TGTGCCAGCAGCTTAGAGGCAGCTACCCACTATGGCTACACCTTC	CASSLEAATHYGYTF
TRBV7-2	-	TRBJ2-7	-	TGTGCCAGCAGCTTAGTTCTAGTCTCCTACGAGCAGTACTTC	CASSLVLVSYEQYF
TRBV29-1	TRBD1	TRBJ1-5	-	TGCAGCGCCCTAGCCACAGGGGAAAATTATAGCAATCAGCCCCAGCATTTT	CSALATGENYSNQPQHF
TRBV10-3	TRBD1	TRBJ1-2	-	TGTGCCATCAGTGCCGGTGGGGGGACAGGGGAAGGCTACACCTTC	CAISAGGGTGEGYTF
TRBV28	-	TRBJ1-3	once	TGTGCCAGCAGAAAATTATTAGGGGGGGCAGGAAACACCATATATTTT	CASRKLLGGAGNTIYF
TRBV14	-	TRBJ1-1	-	TGTGCCAGCAGCCAAGAGGTTGGAAACACTGAAGCTTTCTTT	CASSQEVGNTEAFF
TRBV6-5	-	TRBJ2-1	-	TGTGCCAGCAGTCTCGGGTATAGCTCCTACAATGAGCAGTTCTTC	CASSLGYSSYNEQFF
TRBV7-6	TRBD1	TRBJ2-3	-	TGTGCCAGCAGCTACGGGACAGGAACAGATACGCAGTATTTT	CASSYGTGTDTQYF
TRBV7-6	TRBD2	TRBJ2-5	-	TGTGCCAGCAGTTCCGCGGGGGGTCAAATCCAAGAGACCCAGTACTTC	CASSSAGGQIQETQYF
TRBV13	-	TRBJ2-7	-	TGTGCCAGCAGCTTAGACAGGGCCGAGCAGTACTTC	CASSLDRAEQYF
TRBV11-2	TRBD2	TRBJ2-5	-	TGTGCCAGCAGCTCCGGAACAGATCTAGCGGGGATTCAAGAGACCCAGTACTTC	CASSSGTDLAGIQETQYF
TRBV4-3	-	TRBJ2-7	-	TGCGCCAGCAGCTCGGACGGCAGCTCCTACGAGCAGTACTTC	CASSSDGSSYEQYF
TRBV4-1	-	TRBJ1-4	-	TGCGCCAGCAGCCAAGATCCGGGACGGACGGAAAAACTGTTTTTT	CASSQDPGRTEKLFF
TRBV29-1	-	TRBJ2-1	-	TGCAGCGTTCGGCAGGGGAGCAATGAGCAGTTCTTC	CSVRQGSNEQFF
TRBV5-1	TRBD1	TRBJ2-7	-	TGCGCCAGCAGCTCAAAGACAGGGCCCTCCTACGAGCAGTACTTC	CASSSKTGPSYEQYF
TRBV2	-	TRBJ2-6	-	TGTGCCAGCAGCAAGAGGGGAGAGGCCAACGTCCTGACTTTC	CASSKRGEANVLTF
TRBV7-9	-	TRBJ1-2	-	TGTGCCAGCAGCCAAGTACAGGTGGCGGCGGGCTACACCTTC	CASSQVQVAAGYTF